Presented here are 30 T cell receptor beta chains from one specimen sequenced in a study of blood T cell repertoires in COVID-19. TCRdb keeps only in-frame clones here, not all; method: immunoSEQ multiplex PCR. The table shows approximately 170,000 clones, with around 86% occurring only once. Sequencing input: peripheral blood. These receptors originate from a man aged 70 or older who had recovered from COVID-19.

This chain joins TRBV10-3 and TRBJ1-2; possibly TRBD1 for D (5 bases). Trimming took 5 bases from V and 4 from J, leaving 17 bases between them. The CDR3 spans 15 residues. Germline lookup yields CDR1 ENHRY and CDR2 SYGVKD. The CDR3 protein is CAISSPQEDFYGYTF. In DNA, the CDR3 is TGTGCCATCAGTTCCCCACAGGAAGATTTCTATGGCTACACCTTC.

This clone was recorded only once. The V call is TRBV6-2 or TRBV6-3, the J call TRBJ2-4; the match to TRBD2 covers 7 bases. J gave up 0 bases and V 0 bases, and 5 bases lay outside the gene matches. Germline V gene lookup returns CDR1 MNHEY and CDR2 SVGEGT. The length of the CDR3 is 17 residues. The CDR3 protein is CASSYSMIAGAKNIQYF. As DNA, the CDR3 is TGTGCCAGCAGTTACTCTATGATAGCGGGAGCCAAAAACATTCAGTACTTC.

The chain joins TRBV20-1 to TRBJ2-1; 7 bases are a match to TRBD2. There are 14 residues in the CDR3. Germline assignment: CDR1 DFQATT and CDR2 SNEGSKA (reference sequence). Trimming took 3 bases from V and 5 from J; bases not matched to a gene: 7. CDR3 nucleotide sequence: TGCAGTGCTAGTACTAGCGAAATGCACAATGAGCAGTTCTTC. This translates into CSASTSEMHNEQFF.

The chain combines TRBV9 with TRBJ2-7; weak D call: TRBD2 (5 bases). Germline V CDR1 and CDR2: SGDLS, YYNGEE. CDR3 length: 12 residues. V was cut by 1 base and J by 6 bases, with 8 bases left in between. This chain's CDR3 is CASSVLSGEQYF. The DNA for the CDR3 is TGTGCCAGCAGCGTACTGAGCGGCGAGCAGTACTTC. Filled out from reference TRBV9 and TRBJ2-7, the complete variable domain reads DSGVTQTPKHLITATGQRVTLRCSPRSGDLSVYWYQQSLDQGLQFLIQYYNGEERAKGNILERFSAQQFPDLHSELNLSSLELGDSALYFCASSVLSGEQYFGPGTRLTVT.

The chain carries TRBV9 and TRBJ1-5; no clear D gene. The CDR3 is made up of 18 amino acids. The germline gives CDR1 SGDLS, CDR2 YYNGEE. V was trimmed by 3 bases and J by 0 bases, leaving 19 bases between them. The CDR3 DNA reads TGTGCCAGCAGCGCCATCCACGTACCCGTAGATAGCAATCAGCCCCAGCATTTT. It is translated as CASSAIHVPVDSNQPQHF.

The V gene is TRBV5-1, the J gene TRBJ2-7, with 11 bases that match TRBD2. V lost 5 bases and J lost 3; bases outside the gene matches: 7. Germline CDR1 SGHRS, CDR2 YFSETQ. The CDR3 runs to 15 residues. CDR3 DNA: TGCGCCAGCAGACCTTCACTAGCGGGAGACTACGAGCAGTACTTC. Translating gives CASRPSLAGDYEQYF.

This chain uses TRBV28 with TRBJ2-5; 9 bases fit TRBD2. The V and J ends lost 6 bases and 2 bases, in that order; junction bases with no gene match: 4. Per the germline V gene, CDR1 is MDHEN and CDR2 is SYDVKM. CDR3 length equals 14 residues. The CDR3 region is CASSRGGVQETQYF. For the CDR3, the DNA is TGTGCCAGCAGCCGCGGGGGGGTTCAAGAGACCCAGTACTTC.

This chain connects TRBV3-1 (or the pseudogene TRBV3-2) to TRBJ2-1, with 7 bases that match TRBD2. The CDR3 spans 15 residues. Germline-derived CDR1 and CDR2 are LGHDT and YNNKEL (reference sequence). The V segment lost 4 bases and the J segment 3 bases; nucleotides outside the gene matches: 6. The CDR3: CASSLAGAGYNEQFF. In DNA form, the CDR3 reads TGTGCCAGCAGCCTAGCGGGCGCGGGCTACAATGAGCAGTTCTTC.

The chain combines TRBV6-2 or TRBV6-3 with TRBJ1-2; TRBD1 matches 7 bases. The germline V gene has CDR1 MNHEY and CDR2 SVGEGT. The CDR3 has 14 amino acids. V shed 3 bases, J shed 4 bases, and the junction held 5 bases outside the gene matches. As DNA, the CDR3 is TGTGCCAGCAGTTATAGGGACAGACTCTATGGCTACACCTTC. Encoded protein: CASSYRDRLYGYTF.

The chain employs TRBV9 and TRBJ2-7, with 7 bases that match TRBD1. Looked up from germline, CDR1 is SGDLS and CDR2 is YYNGEE. This CDR3 region has 15 residues. Trimming removed 0 bases from V and 2 bases from J; junction bases left unmatched: 5. The DNA of the CDR3 is TGTGCCAGCAGCGTAGGACAGGGAAGAGCCTACGAGCAGTACTTC. Amino acids: CASSVGQGRAYEQYF.

This clone was detected a few times. V gene TRBV11-2 combines with J gene TRBJ2-1; a possible D gene is TRBD2 (6 bases). Germline V gene data show CDR1 as SGHAT and CDR2 as FQNNGV. V shed 1 base and J shed 7 bases, with 8 bases lying between them. There are 13 residues in the CDR3. The CDR3 is CASSLGRGNEQFF. In nucleotides, the CDR3 is TGTGCCAGCAGCTTAGGACGGGGGAATGAGCAGTTCTTC.

This chain joins TRBV28 and TRBJ1-4; possibly TRBD1 for D (6 bases). The CDR3 totals 14 residues. The V and J ends lost 4 bases and 5 bases respectively, with 11 bases between them. Germline CDR1 MDHEN, CDR2 SYDVKM. The CDR3 loop is CASSSGQLNEKLFF. The CDR3 nucleotides are TGTGCCAGCAGTTCCGGACAGTTAAATGAAAAACTGTTTTTT.

The CDR3 DNA is TGTGCCACCAGCAGGGGGACAGGGGGTCAGCCCCAGCATTTT. Translating gives CATSRGTGGQPQHF. The chain employs TRBV15 and TRBJ1-5; 11 positions match TRBD1. With 3 bases clipped from V and 6 bases from J, the junction kept 1 base outside the gene matches. The CDR3 covers 14 residues. From germline, CDR1 is LNHNV and CDR2 YYDKDF (reference sequence).

J is TRBJ1-5 and V is TRBV6-5, with TRBD1 matching over 8 bases. V shed 6 bases and J 2 bases; nucleotides not matched to a gene: 3. CDR3 length: 14 residues. Germline assignment: CDR1 MNHEY and CDR2 SVGAGI. CDR3 sequence (DNA): TGTGCCAGCAGAGGACAGGGCGGCAATCAGCCCCAGCATTTT. This sequence encodes CASRGQGGNQPQHF.

The rearrangement uses TRBV13 and TRBJ2-2, with TRBD2 identical over 11 bases. The trim removed 5 bases at V and 5 bases at J, leaving 10 bases unmatched. Per the germline V gene, CDR1 is PRHDT and CDR2 is FYEKMQ (reference sequence). The CDR3 covers 17 residues. The CDR3 region is CASSILLAGAVTGELFF. The CDR3, as DNA: TGTGCCAGCAGCATTCTACTAGCGGGAGCCGTTACCGGGGAGCTGTTTTTT.

The chain recombines TRBV19 with TRBJ1-6; D remains unclear. The length of the CDR3 is 14 residues. Trimming shortened V by 4 bases and J by 0 bases, and 4 bases separated the two germline ends. Looked up from germline, CDR1 is LNHDA and CDR2 is SQIVND (reference sequence). CDR3 in DNA: TGTGCCAGTAGTACACTCTCCTATAATTCACCCCTCCACTTT. This translates into CASSTLSYNSPLHF. The whole variable domain, remainder taken from reference TRBV19 and TRBJ1-6, is DGGITQSPKYLFRKEGQNVTLSCEQNLNHDAMYWYRQDPGQGLRLIYYSQIVNDFQKGDIAEGYSVSREKKESFPLTVTSAQKNPTAFYLCASSTLSYNSPLHFGNGTRLTVT.

This sequence joins TRBV18 and TRBJ2-3; the match to TRBD2 covers 10 bases. The CDR3 runs 17 residues. The junction had 11 bases not matched to a gene; V was cut back by 8 bases and J by 0 bases. Looked up from germline, CDR1 is KGHSH and CDR2 is LQKENI. This CDR3 is CASRPGLALTSTDTQYF. CDR3 DNA: TGTGCCAGCCGACCGGGACTAGCGTTAACTAGCACAGATACGCAGTATTTT.

CDR3 amino acids: CASSLDATDYGYTF. CDR3 bases: TGCGCCAGCAGCTTGGATGCCACAGACTATGGCTACACCTTC. The chain combines TRBV5-1 with TRBJ1-2; D call uncertain. In germline, CDR1 is SGHRS, CDR2 YFSETQ. The V end was cut by 0 bases, the J end by 3 bases, with 9 bases between. The CDR3 spans 14 residues.

CDR3 protein: CASSLSFPTSDTIYF. CDR3 coding DNA: TGTGCCAGCAGCCTTTCTTTCCCAACGTCGGACACCATATATTTT. The rearrangement uses TRBV5-5 and TRBJ1-3; D call uncertain. CDR3 size: 15 residues. Deletions cut 4 bases from V and 8 bases from J, with 19 bases between. The germline CDR1 and CDR2 sequences are SGHKS and YYEKEE (reference sequence).

CDR3 DNA: TGCGCCAGCAGCTTGGCCAGGGTGTTGAACAATGAGCAGTTCTTC. This sequence encodes CASSLARVLNNEQFF. V usage is TRBV5-1 and J usage is TRBJ2-1, with a tentative D call TRBD1 (5 bases). CDR3 length: 15 amino acids. CDR1 and CDR2 from the germline V gene are SGHRS and YFSETQ. Trimming pared 0 bases from V and 5 bases from J, leaving 12 bases between.

This clone was seen only a few times. V gene TRBV30 combines with J gene TRBJ2-7; D unclear. Germline CDR1 and CDR2: GTSNPN and SVGIG (reference sequence). V lost 3 bases and J 2 bases, leaving 11 bases between the germline ends. The CDR3 consists of 13 residues. This CDR3 reads CAWSSALTYEQYF. The CDR3 region has the DNA TGTGCCTGGAGCAGCGCCCTTACCTACGAGCAGTACTTC.

V gene TRBV18 combines with J gene TRBJ1-3, with a tentative D call TRBD1 (5 bases). The CDR3 runs to 15 residues. CDR1 and CDR2 (germline): KGHSH, LQKENI. Trimming pared 1 base from V and 2 bases from J, leaving 9 bases between. For the CDR3, the DNA is TGTGCCAGCTCACCACGGGGCAGGCCTGGAAACACCATATATTTT. It translates to CASSPRGRPGNTIYF.

This chain joins TRBV19 and TRBJ1-3; tentatively, D is TRBD1 (5 bases). Per the germline V gene, CDR1 is LNHDA and CDR2 is SQIVND (reference sequence). V was pared by 3 bases and J by 0 bases, with 15 bases between. This CDR3 has 17 residues. CDR3 bases: TGTGCCAGTAGTATGTCCAAACAGGATTACTCTGGAAACACCATATATTTT. This sequence encodes CASSMSKQDYSGNTIYF.

The chain carries TRBV5-1 and TRBJ2-6; 8 bases agree with TRBD1. Losses at the gene ends were 7 bases for V and 4 bases for J; bases not matched to a gene: 7. The CDR3 spans 15 residues. Germline values: CDR1 SGHRS, CDR2 YFSETQ. In nucleotides, the CDR3 is TGCGCCAGCTCGACAGGGGTAGTCGGGGCCAACGTCCTGACTTTC. It encodes CASSTGVVGANVLTF.

This clone has a single count. The J gene is TRBJ2-3, the V gene TRBV29-1, with D uncertain. CDR1 and CDR2 from the germline V gene are SQVTM and ANQGSEA. The CDR3 covers 12 residues. With 5 bases removed from V and 4 bases from J, the gap between germline ends came to 10 bases. CDR3 in DNA: TGCAGCGTTATTATCTCTGCAGATACGCAGTATTTT. The encoded protein is CSVIISADTQYF.

This clone showed up just once. The chain carries TRBV5-1 and TRBJ2-7, with 9 bases fitting TRBD1. Trimming removed 4 bases from V and 0 bases from J; junction bases left unmatched: 5. Germline V gene lookup returns CDR1 SGHRS and CDR2 YFSETQ. CDR3 length: 15 amino acids. The CDR3 sequence is CASSRGQGSSYEQYF. In nucleotides, the CDR3 is TGCGCCAGCAGCCGCGGACAGGGGTCCTCCTACGAGCAGTACTTC.

The chain recombines TRBV7-8 with TRBJ1-4; perhaps TRBD1 as D (5 bases). The V end was cut by 1 base, the J end by 0 bases, with 9 bases between. The CDR3 covers 16 residues. Germline V lookup: CDR1 SGHVS, CDR2 FQNEAQ. Written as DNA, the CDR3 is TGTGCCAGCAGCTTAGTGGGGGGAGCAACTAATGAAAAACTGTTTTTT. Translation gives CASSLVGGATNEKLFF.

This chain joins TRBV28 and TRBJ1-4; 9 bases map to TRBD1. The V and J ends lost 4 bases and 6 bases, in that order; junction bases with no gene match: 9. Per germline, CDR1 MDHEN and CDR2 SYDVKM. This CDR3 is 16 amino acids long. CDR3 region: CASSSRQGDRYEKLFF. The CDR3 nucleotides are TGTGCCAGCAGTTCGCGACAGGGGGATAGGTATGAAAAACTGTTTTTT.

The chain joins TRBV15 to TRBJ1-1; D might be TRBD1 (6 bases). The CDR3 covers 16 residues. The germline CDR1 and CDR2 sequences are LNHNV and YYDKDF (reference sequence). With 0 bases removed from V and 3 bases from J, the gap between germline ends came to 14 bases. CDR3 DNA: TGTGCCACCAGCAGAGATTTCGGGGGGCTGGACACTGAAGCTTTCTTT. Its protein product is CATSRDFGGLDTEAFF.

In this sample, this clone turned up a few times. This sequence joins TRBV7-9 and TRBJ1-4, with TRBD1 matching 7 bases. The V gene's germline CDR1 is SEHNR and CDR2 FQNEAQ (reference sequence). V lost 5 bases, J lost 7 bases, and 7 bases stayed unmatched. The CDR3 consists of 14 residues. The CDR3 bases are TGTGCCAGCAGCAGACAGGGTGGGATTGAAAAACTGTTTTTT. The encoded protein is CASSRQGGIEKLFF.